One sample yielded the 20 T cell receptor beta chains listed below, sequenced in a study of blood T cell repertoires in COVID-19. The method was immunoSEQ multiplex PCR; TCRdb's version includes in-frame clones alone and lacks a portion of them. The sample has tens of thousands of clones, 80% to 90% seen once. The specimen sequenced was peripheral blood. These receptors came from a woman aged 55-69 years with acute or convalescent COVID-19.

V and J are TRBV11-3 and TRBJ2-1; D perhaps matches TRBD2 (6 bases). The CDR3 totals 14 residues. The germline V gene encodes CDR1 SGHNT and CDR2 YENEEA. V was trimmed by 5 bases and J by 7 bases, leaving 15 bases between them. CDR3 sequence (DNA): TGTGCCAGCAGCAACCGGGACTCCGTAAATGAGCAGTTCTTC. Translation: CASSNRDSVNEQFF.

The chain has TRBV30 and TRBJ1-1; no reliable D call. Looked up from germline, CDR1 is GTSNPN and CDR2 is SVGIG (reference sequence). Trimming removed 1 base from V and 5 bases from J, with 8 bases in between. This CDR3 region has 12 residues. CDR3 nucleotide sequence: TGTGCCTGGAGTGCGGGGTGGACTGAAGCTTTCTTT. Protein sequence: CAWSAGWTEAFF. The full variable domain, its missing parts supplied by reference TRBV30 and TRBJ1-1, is SQTIHQWPATLVQPVGSPLSLECTVEGTSNPNLYWYRQAAGRGLQLLFYSVGIGQISSEVPQNLSASRPQDRQFILSSKKLLLSDSGFYLCAWSAGWTEAFFGQGTRLTVV.

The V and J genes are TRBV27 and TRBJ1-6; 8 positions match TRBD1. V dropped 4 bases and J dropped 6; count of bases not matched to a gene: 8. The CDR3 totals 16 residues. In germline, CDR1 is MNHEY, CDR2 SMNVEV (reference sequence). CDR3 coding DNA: TGTGCCAGCAGTTATGCATCAGGGGGCGTTAATTCACCCCTCCACTTT. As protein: CASSYASGGVNSPLHF.

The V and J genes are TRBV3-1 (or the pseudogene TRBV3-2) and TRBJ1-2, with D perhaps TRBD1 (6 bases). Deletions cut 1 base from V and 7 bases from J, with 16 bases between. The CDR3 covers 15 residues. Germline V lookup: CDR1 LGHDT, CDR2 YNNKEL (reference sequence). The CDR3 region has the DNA TGTGCCAGCAGCCAAGGATCAGGGGAGCTGGCTGGCTACACCTTC. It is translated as CASSQGSGELAGYTF.

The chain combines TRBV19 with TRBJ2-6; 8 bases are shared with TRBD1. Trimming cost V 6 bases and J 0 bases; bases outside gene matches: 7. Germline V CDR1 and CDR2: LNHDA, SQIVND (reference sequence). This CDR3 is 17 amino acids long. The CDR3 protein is CASRNRDRFSGANVLTF. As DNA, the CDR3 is TGTGCCAGTAGGAACCGGGACAGGTTCTCTGGGGCCAACGTCCTGACTTTC.

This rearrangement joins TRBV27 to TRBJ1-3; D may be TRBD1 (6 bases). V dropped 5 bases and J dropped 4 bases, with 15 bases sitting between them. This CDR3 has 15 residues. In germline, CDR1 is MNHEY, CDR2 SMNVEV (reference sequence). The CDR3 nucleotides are TGTGCCAGCAGTCTTTCCGGGACACCGGGAAACACCATATATTTT. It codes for CASSLSGTPGNTIYF.

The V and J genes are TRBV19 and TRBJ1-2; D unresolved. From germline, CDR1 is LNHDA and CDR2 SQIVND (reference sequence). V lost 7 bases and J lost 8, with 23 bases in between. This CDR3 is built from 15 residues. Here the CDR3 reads CASNDPPGSASGYTF. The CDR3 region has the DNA TGTGCCAGTAATGACCCTCCAGGATCGGCAAGCGGCTACACCTTC. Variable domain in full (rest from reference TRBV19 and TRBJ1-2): DGGITQSPKYLFRKEGQNVTLSCEQNLNHDAMYWYRQDPGQGLRLIYYSQIVNDFQKGDIAEGYSVSREKKESFPLTVTSAQKNPTAFYLCASNDPPGSASGYTFGSGTRLTVV.

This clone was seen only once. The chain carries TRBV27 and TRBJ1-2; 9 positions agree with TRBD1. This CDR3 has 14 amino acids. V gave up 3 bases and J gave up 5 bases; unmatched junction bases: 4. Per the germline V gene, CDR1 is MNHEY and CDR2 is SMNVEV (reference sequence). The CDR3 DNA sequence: TGTGCCAGCAGTTTTGGACAGGGGCGGTATGGCTACACCTTC. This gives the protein CASSFGQGRYGYTF.

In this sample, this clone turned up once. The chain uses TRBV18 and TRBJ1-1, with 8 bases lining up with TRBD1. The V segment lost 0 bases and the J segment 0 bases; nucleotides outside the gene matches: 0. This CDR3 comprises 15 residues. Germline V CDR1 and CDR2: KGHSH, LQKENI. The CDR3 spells CASSPPDRVNTEAFF. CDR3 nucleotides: TGTGCCAGCTCACCACCGGACAGGGTGAACACTGAAGCTTTCTTT. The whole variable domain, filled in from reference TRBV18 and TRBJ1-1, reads NAGVMQNPRHLVRRRGQEARLRCSPMKGHSHVYWYRQLPEEGLKFMVYLQKENIIDESGMPKERFSAEFPKEGPSILRIQQVVRGDSAAYFCASSPPDRVNTEAFFGQGTRLTVV.

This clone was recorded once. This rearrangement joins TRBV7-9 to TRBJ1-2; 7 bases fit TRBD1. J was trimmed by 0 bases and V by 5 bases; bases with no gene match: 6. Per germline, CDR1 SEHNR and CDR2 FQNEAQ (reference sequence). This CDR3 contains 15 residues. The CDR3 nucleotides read TGTGCCAGCAGCGGAGGGACAGTAGCTAACTATGGCTACACCTTC. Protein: CASSGGTVANYGYTF.

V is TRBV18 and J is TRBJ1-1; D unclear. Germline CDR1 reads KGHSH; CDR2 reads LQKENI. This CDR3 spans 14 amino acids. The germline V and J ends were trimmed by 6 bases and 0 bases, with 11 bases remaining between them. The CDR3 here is CASSPSRMNTEAFF. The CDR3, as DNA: TGTGCCAGCTCCCCCAGCAGGATGAACACTGAAGCTTTCTTT.

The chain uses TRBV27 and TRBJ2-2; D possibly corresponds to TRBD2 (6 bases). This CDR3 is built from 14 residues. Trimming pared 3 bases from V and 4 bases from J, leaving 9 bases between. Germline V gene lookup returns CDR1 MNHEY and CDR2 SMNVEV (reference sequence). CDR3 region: CASSLIGGTGELFF. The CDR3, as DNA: TGTGCCAGCAGTTTGATCGGGGGCACCGGGGAGCTGTTTTTT.

Here the CDR3 reads CASSPGTGGSYEQYF. CDR3 sequence (DNA): TGTGCCAGCTCACCAGGGACAGGGGGATCCTACGAGCAGTACTTC. The rearrangement uses TRBV18 and TRBJ2-7; TRBD1 matches at 11 bases. The CDR3 spans 15 residues. J was trimmed by 1 base and V by 2 bases; bases with no gene match: 1. Germline V gene data show CDR1 as KGHSH and CDR2 as LQKENI.

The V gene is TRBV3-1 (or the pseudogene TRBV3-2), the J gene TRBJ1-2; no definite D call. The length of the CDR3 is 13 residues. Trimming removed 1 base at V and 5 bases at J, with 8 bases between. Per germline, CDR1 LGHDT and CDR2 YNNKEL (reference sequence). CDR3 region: CASSQVSTYGYTF. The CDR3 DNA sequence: TGTGCCAGCAGCCAAGTATCGACATATGGCTACACCTTC.

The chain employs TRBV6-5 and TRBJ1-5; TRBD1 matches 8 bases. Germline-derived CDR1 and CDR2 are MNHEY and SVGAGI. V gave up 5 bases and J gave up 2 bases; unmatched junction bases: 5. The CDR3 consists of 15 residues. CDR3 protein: CASSQQGGGNQPQHF. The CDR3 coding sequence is TGTGCCAGCAGTCAACAGGGGGGAGGCAATCAGCCCCAGCATTTT.

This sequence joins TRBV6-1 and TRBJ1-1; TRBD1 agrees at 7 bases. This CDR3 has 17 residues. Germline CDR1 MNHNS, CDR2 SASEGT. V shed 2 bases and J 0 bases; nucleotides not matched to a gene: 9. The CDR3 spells CASSEFGRGKMNTEAFF. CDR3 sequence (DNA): TGTGCCAGCAGTGAATTTGGCAGGGGGAAAATGAACACTGAAGCTTTCTTT.

CDR3 DNA: TGTGCCAGCAGCCCCGATCGGACTAGACGATATCGTCAGAATGAGCAGTTCTTC. Residues: CASSPDRTRRYRQNEQFF. V is TRBV5-6 and J is TRBJ2-1, with 7 bases aligning to TRBD2. J was trimmed by 7 bases and V by 4 bases; bases with no gene match: 20. CDR3 length: 18 amino acids. Germline loops: CDR1 SGHDT, CDR2 YYEEEE.

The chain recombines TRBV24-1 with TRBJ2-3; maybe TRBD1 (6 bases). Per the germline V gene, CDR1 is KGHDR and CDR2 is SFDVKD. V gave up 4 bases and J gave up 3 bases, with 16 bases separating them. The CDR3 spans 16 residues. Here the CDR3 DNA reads TGTGCCACCAGTGACCGGACAGCGCGGGTTACAGATACGCAGTATTTT. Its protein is CATSDRTARVTDTQYF.

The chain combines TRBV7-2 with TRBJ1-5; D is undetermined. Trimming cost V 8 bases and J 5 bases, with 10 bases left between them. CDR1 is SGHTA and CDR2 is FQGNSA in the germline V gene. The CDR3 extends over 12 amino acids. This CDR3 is CASSQYDQPQHF. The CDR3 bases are TGTGCCAGCTCCCAGTATGATCAGCCCCAGCATTTT.

DNA for the CDR3: TGCAGCGCCACTAGTCGGGGCACTGAAGCTTTCTTT. As protein: CSATSRGTEAFF. This sequence joins TRBV29-1 and TRBJ1-1, with D hard to call. The CDR3 runs to 12 residues. The V gene's germline CDR1 is SQVTM and CDR2 ANQGSEA. V lost 7 bases to trimming and J lost 4 bases, with 13 bases between them.